These T cell receptor beta chains were read from a single sample in a study of beta chain features in type 1 diabetes. Generated by immunoSEQ multiplex PCR, the TCRdb table keeps only in-frame clones and is missing some. The data hold hundreds of thousands of clones, with about a tenth observed a single time. The sample taken for sequencing was central memory CD4+ T cells from blood. Every receptor here comes from a man aged 30-40 years with type 1 diabetes. CDR3s include the opening cysteine and the closing phenylalanine or tryptophan. Fields, in order: D gene, clone size, J gene, V gene, CDR3 DNA, CDR3 protein. The D gene is left open where the match is weak. The size field is filled for only some rows; it gives once, few, many or a size class.

>NA|NA|TRBJ2-5|TRBV15
TGTGCCACCAGCAGAGACCCACAGGGCCAAGAGACCCAGTACTTC
CATSRDPQGQETQYF
>NA|NA|TRBJ2-3|TRBV7-2
TGTGCCAGCAGCTTCCGCGGGACAGCTAGCACAGATACGCAGTATTTT
CASSFRGTASTDTQYF
>NA|NA|TRBJ2-4|TRBV11-2
TGTGCCAGCAGCTTAGACCAGGGGAGCCGCATTCAGTACTTC
CASSLDQGSRIQYF
>NA|NA|TRBJ2-7|TRBV25-1
TGTGCCAGCAGTGAATCGCGGAGGGGTCTCTCCTACGAGCAGTACTTC
CASSESRRGLSYEQYF
>TRBD2|NA|TRBJ2-5|TRBV7-9
TGTGCCAGCAGCTTCTCTAGCGGGGTCCAAGAGACCCAGTACTTC
CASSFSSGVQETQYF
>NA|NA|TRBJ1-5|TRBV28
TGTGCCAGCAGTTCAATCCTCAGGGGAAGGGTTCAGCCCCAGCATTTT
CASSSILRGRVQPQHF
>NA|NA|TRBJ1-6|TRBV5-1
TGCGCCAGCAGCTCGGCGGAGAATAATTCACCCCTCCACTTT
CASSSAENNSPLHF
>NA|NA|TRBJ2-3|TRBV9
TGTGCCAGCAGCGTGGAAGGGGAGTACCGGACAGATACGCAGTATTTT
CASSVEGEYRTDTQYF
>NA|few|TRBJ1-5|TRBV6-6
TGTGCCAGCAGCGCCCACACCGCAGGTCCCCAGCATTTT
CASSAHTAGPQHF
>TRBD1|few|TRBJ2-7|TRBV5-1
TGCGCCAGCAGCCCGGGACAGGGGCTAAGGGAGCAGTACTTC
CASSPGQGLREQYF
>NA|NA|TRBJ2-5|TRBV5-1
TGCGCCAGCAGCTTTGACAGTCAAGAGACCCAGTACTTC
CASSFDSQETQYF
>TRBD2|few|TRBJ2-3|TRBV5-1
TGCGCCAGCAGCATCGGGACTACCAAAGATACGCAGTATTTT
CASSIGTTKDTQYF
>TRBD1|NA|TRBJ1-1|TRBV7-2
TGTGCCAGCAGCTGGGACAGCTCGAACACTGAAGCTTTCTTT
CASSWDSSNTEAFF
>NA|NA|TRBJ2-5|TRBV14
TGTGCCAGCATTCGGTGGCAAGAACTCCAAGAGACCCAGTACTTC
CASIRWQELQETQYF
>NA|few|TRBJ2-4|TRBV7-9
TGTGCCAGCAGCCATAACAGGGTGGTACGGGACATTCAGTACTTC
CASSHNRVVRDIQYF
>NA|NA|TRBJ2-2|TRBV29-1
TGCAGCGTTACCCCAGGGACGAACACCGGGGAGCTGTTTTTT
CSVTPGTNTGELFF
>NA|NA|TRBJ1-2|TRBV28
TGTGCCAGTTCCTCCCGACAGTATGGCTACACCTTC
CASSSRQYGYTF